The clone carrying this T cell receptor beta chain was detected a few times. Its antigen is currently unknown. Within the library, unique molecular identifiers were attached to each individual cDNA molecule. Each CDR3 protein is one row after TCRdb ran MiXCR on the RACE reads. Of 350,000 to 400,000 distinct CDR3 sequences in the sample, around 5.5% were seen once. This specimen belongs to a study of human T cells and chemical hapten exposure. Notes on the study in general: Having alopecia, donors may respond immunologically unlike healthy people.

Time point noted: pre-sensitization, week 0. Treatment noted: therapeutic diphenylcyclopropenone sensitization with weekly scalp DPC. Blood was drawn before each patch test was applied. The V end was cut by 1 base, the J end by 6 bases, with 9 bases between. The CDR3 runs 13 residues. From germline, CDR1 is KGHSH and CDR2 LQKENI. The sequence derives from a woman between 45 and 60 years old with alopecia areata. Some clones in this sample may be carry-over from other donors' samples. The V call is TRBV18, the J call TRBJ1-1, with a weak D call TRBD1 (5 bases). The source was whole blood, collected in connection with sensitization to the hapten diphenylcyclopropenone (DPC). CDR3 bases: TGTGCCAGCTCACCACGGGGGGAACCTGAAGCTTTCTTT. Protein sequence: CASSPRGEPEAFF.